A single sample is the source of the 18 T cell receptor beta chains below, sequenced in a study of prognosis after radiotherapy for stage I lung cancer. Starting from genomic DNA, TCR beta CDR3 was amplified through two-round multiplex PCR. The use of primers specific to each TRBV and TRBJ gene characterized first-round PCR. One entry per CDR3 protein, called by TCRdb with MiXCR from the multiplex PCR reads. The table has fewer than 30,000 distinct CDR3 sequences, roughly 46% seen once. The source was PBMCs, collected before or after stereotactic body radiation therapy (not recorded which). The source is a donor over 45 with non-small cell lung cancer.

The CDR3 DNA reads TGCGCCAGCAGCTTTCCTAGCGGGATGGACACCGGGGAGCTGTTTTTT. Its translation: CASSFPSGMDTGELFF. The chain employs TRBV5-1 and TRBJ2-2; 9 nucleotides align to TRBD2. Germline lookup yields CDR1 SGHRS and CDR2 YFSETQ. V trimming: 2 bases; J trimming: 3 bases; junction bases outside the gene matches: 5. CDR3 length: 16 residues. Based on the CDR3 plus reference TRBV5-1 and TRBJ2-2, the full variable domain is KAGVTQTPRYLIKTRGQQVTLSCSPISGHRSVSWYQQTPGQGLQFLFEYFSETQRNKGNFPGRFSGRQFSNSRSEMNVSTLELGDSALYLCASSFPSGMDTGELFFGEGSRLTVL.

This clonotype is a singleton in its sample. In DNA, the CDR3 is TGTGCCAGCAGTGAAGGGCCCCCGGGGGGGGGCTACGAGCAGTACTTC. As protein: CASSEGPPGGGYEQYF. The chain couples TRBV2 to TRBJ2-7; 8 bases line up with TRBD2. Germline values: CDR1 SNHLY, CDR2 FYNNEI. V was clipped by 1 base and J by 3 bases; unmatched bases: 8. The CDR3 has 16 residues.

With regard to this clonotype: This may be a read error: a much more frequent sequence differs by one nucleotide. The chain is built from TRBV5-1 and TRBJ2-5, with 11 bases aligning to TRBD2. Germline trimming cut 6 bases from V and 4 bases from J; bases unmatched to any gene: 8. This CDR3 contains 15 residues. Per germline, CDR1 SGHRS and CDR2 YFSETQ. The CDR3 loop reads CASTRSGRDGETQYF. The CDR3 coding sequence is TGCGCCAGCACCCGTAGCGGGAGGGACGGAGAGACCCAGTACTTC.

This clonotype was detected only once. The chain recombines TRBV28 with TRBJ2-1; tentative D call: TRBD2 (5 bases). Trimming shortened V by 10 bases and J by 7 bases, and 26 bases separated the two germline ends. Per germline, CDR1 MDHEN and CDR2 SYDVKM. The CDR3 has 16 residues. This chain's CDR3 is CANSGGTNFVGNEQFF. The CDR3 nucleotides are TGTGCCAACAGCGGAGGTACTAACTTTGTGGGAAATGAGCAGTTCTTC.

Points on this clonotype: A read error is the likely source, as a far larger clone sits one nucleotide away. This CDR3 is CASSECGVSTYEQYF. The CDR3 DNA is TGTGCCAGCAGTGAATGTGGGGTCTCCACCTACGAGCAGTACTTC. The J gene is TRBJ2-7, the V gene TRBV6-4; D call uncertain. The CDR3 loop spans 15 amino acids. Looked up from germline, CDR1 is MRHNA and CDR2 is SNTAGT. Trimming cost V 3 bases and J 2 bases, with 14 bases left between them.

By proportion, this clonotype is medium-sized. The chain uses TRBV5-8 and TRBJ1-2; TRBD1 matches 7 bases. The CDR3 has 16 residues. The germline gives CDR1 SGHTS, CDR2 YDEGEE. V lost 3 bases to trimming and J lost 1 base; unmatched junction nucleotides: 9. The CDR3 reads CASSYRGTDLNYGYTF. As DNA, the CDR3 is TGTGCCAGCAGCTACCGAGGGACAGACCTTAACTATGGCTACACCTTC.

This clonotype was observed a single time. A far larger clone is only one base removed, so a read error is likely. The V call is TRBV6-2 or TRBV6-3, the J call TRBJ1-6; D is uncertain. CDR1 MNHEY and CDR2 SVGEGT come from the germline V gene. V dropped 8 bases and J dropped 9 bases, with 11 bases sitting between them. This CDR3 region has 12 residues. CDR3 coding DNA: TGTGCCAGCCGACATCGAAGTTCACCCCTCCACTTT. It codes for CASRHRSSPLHF.

For the CDR3, the DNA is TGTGCCAGCAGCTTACTGGGGACGAGCGGCTACACCTTC. It encodes CASSLLGTSGYTF. The chain carries TRBV7-2 and TRBJ1-2; tentatively, D is TRBD1 (5 bases). CDR3 length equals 13 residues. The V and J ends lost 2 bases and 8 bases respectively, with 12 bases between them. CDR1 is SGHTA and CDR2 is FQGNSA in the germline V gene.

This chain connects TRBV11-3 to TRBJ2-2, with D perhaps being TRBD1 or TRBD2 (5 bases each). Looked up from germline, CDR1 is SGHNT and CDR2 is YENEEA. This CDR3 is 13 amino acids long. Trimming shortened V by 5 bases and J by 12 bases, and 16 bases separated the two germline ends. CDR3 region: CASSQSGREQLFF. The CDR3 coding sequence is TGTGCCAGCAGCCAGTCGGGCAGGGAGCAGCTGTTTTTT.

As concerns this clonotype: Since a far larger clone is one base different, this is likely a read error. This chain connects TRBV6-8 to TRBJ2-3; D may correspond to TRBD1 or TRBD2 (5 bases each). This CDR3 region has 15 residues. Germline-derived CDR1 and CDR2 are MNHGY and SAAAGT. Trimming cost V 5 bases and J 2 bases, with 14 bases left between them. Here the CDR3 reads CASSPGAMSTDTQYF. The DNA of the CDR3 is TGTGCCAGCAGTCCCGGGGCCATGTCCACAGATACGCAGTATTTT.

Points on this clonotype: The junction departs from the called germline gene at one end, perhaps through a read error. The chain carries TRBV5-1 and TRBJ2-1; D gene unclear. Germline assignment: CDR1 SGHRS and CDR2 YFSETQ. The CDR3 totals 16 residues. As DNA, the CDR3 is TGCGCCAGCGGCTTGGAGTGGCAGGACCCCTACAATGAGCAGTTCTTC. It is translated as CASGLEWQDPYNEQFF. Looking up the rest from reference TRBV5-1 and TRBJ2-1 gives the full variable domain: KAGVTQTPRYLIKTRGQQVTLSCSPISGHRSVSWYQQTPGQGLQFLFEYFSETQRNKGNFPGRFSGRQFSNSRSEMNVSTLELGDSALYLCASGLEWQDPYNEQFFGPGTRLTVL.

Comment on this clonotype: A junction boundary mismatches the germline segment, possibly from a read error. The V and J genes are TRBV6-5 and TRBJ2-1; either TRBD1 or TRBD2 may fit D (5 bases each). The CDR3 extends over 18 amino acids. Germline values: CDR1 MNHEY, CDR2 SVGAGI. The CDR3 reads CASTYRPKRGVSYNEQFF. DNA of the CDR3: TGTGCCAGCACTTACCGGCCTAAAAGAGGGGTCTCCTACAATGAGCAGTTCTTC.

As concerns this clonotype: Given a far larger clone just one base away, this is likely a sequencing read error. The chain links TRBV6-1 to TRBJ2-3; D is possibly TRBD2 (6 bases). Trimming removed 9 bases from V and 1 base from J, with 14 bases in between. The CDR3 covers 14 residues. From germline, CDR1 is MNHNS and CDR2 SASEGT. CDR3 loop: CARSYAGRTDTQYF. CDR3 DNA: TGTGCCAGAAGTTACGCGGGGCGCACAGATACGCAGTATTTT.

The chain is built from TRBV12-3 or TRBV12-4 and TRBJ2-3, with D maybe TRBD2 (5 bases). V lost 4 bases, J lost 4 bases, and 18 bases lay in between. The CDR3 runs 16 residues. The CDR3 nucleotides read TGTGCCAGCAGTTCAGAACTAGAGGTCTGGCCAGATACGCAGTATTTT. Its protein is CASSSELEVWPDTQYF.

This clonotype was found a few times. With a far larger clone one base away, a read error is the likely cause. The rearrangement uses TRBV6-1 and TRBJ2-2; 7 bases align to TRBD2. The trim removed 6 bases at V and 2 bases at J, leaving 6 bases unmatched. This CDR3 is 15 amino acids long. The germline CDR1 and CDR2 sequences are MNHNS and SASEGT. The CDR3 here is CASRWLAANTGELFF. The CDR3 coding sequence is TGTGCCAGCAGGTGGCTAGCGGCCAACACCGGGGAGCTGTTTTTT.

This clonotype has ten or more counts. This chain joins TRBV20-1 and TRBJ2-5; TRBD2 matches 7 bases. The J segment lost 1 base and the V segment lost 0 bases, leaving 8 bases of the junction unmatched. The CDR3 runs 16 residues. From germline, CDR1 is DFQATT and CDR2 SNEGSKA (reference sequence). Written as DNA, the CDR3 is TGCAGTGCTAGAGATAGCCAGCGGGGTTCCCAAGAGACCCAGTACTTC. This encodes CSARDSQRGSQETQYF.

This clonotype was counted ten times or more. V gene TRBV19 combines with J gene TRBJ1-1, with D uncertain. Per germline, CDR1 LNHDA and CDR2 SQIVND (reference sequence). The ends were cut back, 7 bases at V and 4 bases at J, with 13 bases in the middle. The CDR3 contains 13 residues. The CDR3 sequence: CASTSPWGTEAFF. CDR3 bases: TGTGCCAGTACTTCCCCTTGGGGCACTGAAGCTTTCTTT.

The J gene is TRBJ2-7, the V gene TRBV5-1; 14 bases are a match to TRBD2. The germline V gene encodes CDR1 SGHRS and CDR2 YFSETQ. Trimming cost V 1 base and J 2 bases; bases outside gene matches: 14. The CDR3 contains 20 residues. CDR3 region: CASSLRAGLAGVVPPYEQYF. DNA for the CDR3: TGCGCCAGCAGCTTGAGGGCGGGACTAGCGGGAGTTGTACCCCCCTACGAGCAGTACTTC.